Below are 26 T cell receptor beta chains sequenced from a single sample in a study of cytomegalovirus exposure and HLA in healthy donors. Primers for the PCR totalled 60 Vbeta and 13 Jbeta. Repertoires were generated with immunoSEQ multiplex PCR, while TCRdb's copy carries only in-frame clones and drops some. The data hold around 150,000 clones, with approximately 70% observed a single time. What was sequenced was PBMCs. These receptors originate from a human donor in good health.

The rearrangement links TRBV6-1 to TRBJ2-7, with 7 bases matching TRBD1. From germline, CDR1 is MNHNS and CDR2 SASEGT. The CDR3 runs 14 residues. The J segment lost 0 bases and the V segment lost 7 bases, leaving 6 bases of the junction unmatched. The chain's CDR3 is CASTGTASSYEQYF. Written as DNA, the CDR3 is TGTGCCAGCACCGGGACAGCGAGCTCCTACGAGCAGTACTTC.

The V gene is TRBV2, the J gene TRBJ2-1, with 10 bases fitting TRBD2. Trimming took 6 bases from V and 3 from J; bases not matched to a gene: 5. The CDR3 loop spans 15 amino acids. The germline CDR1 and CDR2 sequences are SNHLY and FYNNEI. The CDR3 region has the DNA TGTGCCAGCAGCCGACTAGCGGGTCTCTACAATGAGCAGTTCTTC. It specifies CASSRLAGLYNEQFF.

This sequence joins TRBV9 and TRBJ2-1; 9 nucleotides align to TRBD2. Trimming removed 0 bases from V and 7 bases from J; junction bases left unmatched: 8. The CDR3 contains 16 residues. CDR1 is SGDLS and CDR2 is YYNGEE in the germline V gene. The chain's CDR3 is CASSVGILAGLNEQFF. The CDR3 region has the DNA TGTGCCAGCAGCGTAGGGATCCTAGCGGGGTTGAATGAGCAGTTCTTC.

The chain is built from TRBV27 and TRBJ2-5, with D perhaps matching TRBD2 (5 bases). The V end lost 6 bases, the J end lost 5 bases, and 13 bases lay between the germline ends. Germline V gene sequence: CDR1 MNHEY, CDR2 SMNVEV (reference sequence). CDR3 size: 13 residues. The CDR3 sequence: CASSWRSGETQYF. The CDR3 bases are TGTGCCAGCAGCTGGAGGTCGGGGGAGACCCAGTACTTC.

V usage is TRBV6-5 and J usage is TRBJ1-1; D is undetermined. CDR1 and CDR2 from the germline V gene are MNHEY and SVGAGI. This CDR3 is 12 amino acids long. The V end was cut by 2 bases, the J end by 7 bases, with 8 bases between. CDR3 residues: CASSYGPGEAFF. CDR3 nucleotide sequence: TGTGCCAGCAGTTACGGGCCAGGTGAAGCTTTCTTT.

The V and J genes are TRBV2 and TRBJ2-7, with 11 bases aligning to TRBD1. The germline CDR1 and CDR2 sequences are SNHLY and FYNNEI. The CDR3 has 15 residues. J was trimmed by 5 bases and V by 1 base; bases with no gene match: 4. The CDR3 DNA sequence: TGTGCCAGCAGTGAAGGGACAGGGGGCCAAGACGAGCAGTACTTC. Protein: CASSEGTGGQDEQYF.

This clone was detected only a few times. CDR3: CASIEWLAGGSGELFF. CDR3 nucleotide sequence: TGCGCCAGCATAGAGTGGCTAGCGGGAGGATCCGGGGAGCTGTTTTTT. The chain joins TRBV10-2 to TRBJ2-2, with TRBD2 identical over 11 bases. Unmatched junction bases numbered 10, after V lost 7 bases and J lost 6 bases. This CDR3 contains 16 residues. CDR1 and CDR2 (germline): WSHSY, SAAADI.

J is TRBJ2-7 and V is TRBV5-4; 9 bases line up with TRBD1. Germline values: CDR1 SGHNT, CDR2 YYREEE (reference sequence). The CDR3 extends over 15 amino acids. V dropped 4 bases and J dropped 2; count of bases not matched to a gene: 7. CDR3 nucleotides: TGTGCCAGCAGCCGAGGACAGGGGATCCCCTACGAGCAGTACTTC. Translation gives CASSRGQGIPYEQYF.

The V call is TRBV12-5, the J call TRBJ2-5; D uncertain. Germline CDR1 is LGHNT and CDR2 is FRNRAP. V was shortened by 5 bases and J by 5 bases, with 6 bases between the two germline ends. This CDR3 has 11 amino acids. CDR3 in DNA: TGTGCTAGTGGTCCGGAGGAGACCCAGTACTTC. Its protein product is CASGPEETQYF. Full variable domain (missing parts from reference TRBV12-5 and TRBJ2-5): DARVTQTPRHKVTEMGQEVTMRCQPILGHNTVFWYRQTMMQGLELLAYFRNRAPLDDSGMPKDRFSAEMPDATLATLKIQPSEPRDSAVYFCASGPEETQYFGPGTRLLVL.

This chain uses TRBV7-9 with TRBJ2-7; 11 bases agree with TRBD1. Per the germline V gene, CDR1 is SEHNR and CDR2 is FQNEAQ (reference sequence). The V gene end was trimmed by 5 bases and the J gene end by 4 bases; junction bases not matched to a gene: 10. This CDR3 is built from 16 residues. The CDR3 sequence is CASSPSSGQGEYEQYF. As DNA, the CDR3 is TGTGCCAGCAGCCCCAGCTCGGGACAGGGGGAATACGAGCAGTACTTC.

CDR3 loop: CASPGSGGAPPDNEQFF. As DNA, the CDR3 is TGTGCCAGCCCGGGGAGCGGGGGGGCCCCCCCGGACAATGAGCAGTTCTTC. This chain uses TRBV7-6 with TRBJ2-1, with TRBD2 matching 10 bases. Trimming at V came to 8 bases and at J to 5 bases, leaving 15 bases not matched to a gene. Looked up from germline, CDR1 is SGHVS and CDR2 is FNYEAQ. The CDR3 is made up of 17 amino acids.

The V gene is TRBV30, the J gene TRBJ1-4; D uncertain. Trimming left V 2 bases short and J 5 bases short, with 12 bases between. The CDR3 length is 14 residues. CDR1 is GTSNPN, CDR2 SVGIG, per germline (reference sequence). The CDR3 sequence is CAWSPGLINEKLFF. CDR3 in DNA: TGTGCCTGGAGTCCAGGCTTAATCAATGAAAAACTGTTTTTT.

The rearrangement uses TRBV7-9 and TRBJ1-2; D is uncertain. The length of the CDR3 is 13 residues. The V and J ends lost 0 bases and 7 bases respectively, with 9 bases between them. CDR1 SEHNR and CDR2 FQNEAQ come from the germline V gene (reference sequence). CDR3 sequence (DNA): TGTGCCAGCAGCTTAGCTCGCGGGCCTGGCTACACCTTC. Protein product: CASSLARGPGYTF. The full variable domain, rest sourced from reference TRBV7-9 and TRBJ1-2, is DTGVSQNPRHKITKRGQNVTFRCDPISEHNRLYWYRQTLGQGPEFLTYFQNEAQLEKSRLLSDRFSAERPKGSFSTLEIQRTEQGDSAMYLCASSLARGPGYTFGSGTRLTVV.

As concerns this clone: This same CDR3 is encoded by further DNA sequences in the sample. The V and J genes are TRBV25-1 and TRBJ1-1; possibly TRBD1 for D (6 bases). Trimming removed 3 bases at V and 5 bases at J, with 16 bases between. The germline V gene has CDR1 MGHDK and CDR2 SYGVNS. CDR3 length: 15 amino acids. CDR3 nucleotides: TGTGCCAGCAGTGACCCCGGGCAGGGGAAAACTGAAGCTTTCTTT. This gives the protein CASSDPGQGKTEAFF.

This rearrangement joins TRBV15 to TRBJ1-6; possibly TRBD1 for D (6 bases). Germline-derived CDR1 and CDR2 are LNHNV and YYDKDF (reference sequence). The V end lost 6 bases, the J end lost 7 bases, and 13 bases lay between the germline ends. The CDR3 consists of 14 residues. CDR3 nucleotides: TGTGCCACCAGGGGGGACACTGGGAATTCACCCCTCCACTTT. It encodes CATRGDTGNSPLHF.

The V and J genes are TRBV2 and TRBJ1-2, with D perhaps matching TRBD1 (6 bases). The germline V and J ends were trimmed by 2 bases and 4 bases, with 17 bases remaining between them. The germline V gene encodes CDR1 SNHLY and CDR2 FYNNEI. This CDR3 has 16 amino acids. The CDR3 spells CASSESVDSRLYGYTF. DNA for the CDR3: TGTGCCAGCAGTGAAAGTGTGGACAGCAGGCTCTATGGCTACACCTTC.

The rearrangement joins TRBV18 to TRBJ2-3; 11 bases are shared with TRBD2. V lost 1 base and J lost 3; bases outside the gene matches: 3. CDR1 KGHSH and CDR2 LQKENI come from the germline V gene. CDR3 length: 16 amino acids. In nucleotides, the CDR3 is TGTGCCAGCTCACCACTAGCGGGAGGGCCAACAGATACGCAGTATTTT. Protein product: CASSPLAGGPTDTQYF.

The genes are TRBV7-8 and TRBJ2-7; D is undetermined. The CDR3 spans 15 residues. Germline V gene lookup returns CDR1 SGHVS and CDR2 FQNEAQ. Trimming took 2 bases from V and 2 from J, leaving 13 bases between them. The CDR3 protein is CASSLSTPGTYEQYF. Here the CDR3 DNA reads TGTGCCAGCAGCTTAAGTACCCCCGGTACCTACGAGCAGTACTTC.

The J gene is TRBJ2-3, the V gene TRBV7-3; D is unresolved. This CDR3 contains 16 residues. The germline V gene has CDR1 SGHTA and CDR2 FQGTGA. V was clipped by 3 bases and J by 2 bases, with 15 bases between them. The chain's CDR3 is CASSLSRSPFTDTQYF. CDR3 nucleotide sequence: TGTGCCAGCAGCTTGAGTCGTAGCCCGTTCACAGATACGCAGTATTTT.

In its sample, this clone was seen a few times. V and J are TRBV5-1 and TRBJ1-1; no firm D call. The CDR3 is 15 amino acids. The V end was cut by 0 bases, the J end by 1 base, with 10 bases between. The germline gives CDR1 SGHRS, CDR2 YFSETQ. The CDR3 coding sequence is TGCGCCAGCAGCTTGGATGCTGCAGAGAACACTGAAGCTTTCTTT. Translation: CASSLDAAENTEAFF.

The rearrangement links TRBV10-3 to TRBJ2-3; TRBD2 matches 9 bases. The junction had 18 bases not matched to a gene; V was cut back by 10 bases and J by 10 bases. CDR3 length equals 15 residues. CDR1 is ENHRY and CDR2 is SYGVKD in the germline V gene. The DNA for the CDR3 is TGTGCCACCATAGCGGGAGAGGCCGATTTGAGTGCGCAGTATTTT. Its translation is CATIAGEADLSAQYF.

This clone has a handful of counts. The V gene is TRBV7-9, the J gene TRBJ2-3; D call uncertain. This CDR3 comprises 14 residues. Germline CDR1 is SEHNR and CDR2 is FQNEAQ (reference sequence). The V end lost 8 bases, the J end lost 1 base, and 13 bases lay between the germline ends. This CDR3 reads CASGGSFGTDTQYF. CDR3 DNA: TGTGCCAGCGGCGGCTCGTTTGGCACAGATACGCAGTATTTT.

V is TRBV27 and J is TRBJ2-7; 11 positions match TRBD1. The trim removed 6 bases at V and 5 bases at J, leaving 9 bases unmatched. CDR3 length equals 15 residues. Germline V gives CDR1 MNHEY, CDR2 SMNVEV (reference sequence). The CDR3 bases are TGTGCCAGCAGATCCCGGGACAGGGGGTTGGACGAGCAGTACTTC. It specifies CASRSRDRGLDEQYF.

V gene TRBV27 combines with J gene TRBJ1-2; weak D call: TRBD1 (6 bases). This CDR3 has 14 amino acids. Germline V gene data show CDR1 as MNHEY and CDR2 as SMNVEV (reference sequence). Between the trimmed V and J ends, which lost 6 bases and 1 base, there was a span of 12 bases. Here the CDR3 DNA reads TGTGCCAGCAGACAGGGAGGGAGTAACTATGGCTACACCTTC. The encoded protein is CASRQGGSNYGYTF.

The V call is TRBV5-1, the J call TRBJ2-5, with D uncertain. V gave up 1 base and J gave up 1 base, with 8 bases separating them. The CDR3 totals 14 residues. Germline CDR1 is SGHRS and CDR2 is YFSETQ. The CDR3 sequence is CASSLSRSQETQYF. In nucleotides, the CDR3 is TGCGCCAGCAGCTTGAGTAGATCCCAAGAGACCCAGTACTTC. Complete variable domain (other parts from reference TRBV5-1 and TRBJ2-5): KAGVTQTPRYLIKTRGQQVTLSCSPISGHRSVSWYQQTPGQGLQFLFEYFSETQRNKGNFPGRFSGRQFSNSRSEMNVSTLELGDSALYLCASSLSRSQETQYFGPGTRLLVL.

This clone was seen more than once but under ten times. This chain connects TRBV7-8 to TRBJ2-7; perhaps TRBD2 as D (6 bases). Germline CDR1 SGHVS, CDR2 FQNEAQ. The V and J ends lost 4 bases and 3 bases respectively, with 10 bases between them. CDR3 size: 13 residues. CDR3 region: CASSWGLGYEQYF. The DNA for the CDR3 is TGTGCCAGCAGCTGGGGACTGGGCTACGAGCAGTACTTC.